This TCR beta chain stems from a study of OX40 agonist ivuxolimab in advanced cancers. Overall study context: A diagnosis of hepatocellular carcinoma, melanoma, renal cell or head and neck cancer was present in dose-escalation patients.

Germline CDR1 is SGHTA and CDR2 is FQGNSA. CDR3 length: 13 residues. The V end was cut by 2 bases, the J end by 4 bases, with 9 bases between. Here immunoSEQ multiplex PCR was the method, and the copy in TCRdb shows in-frame clones only, minus some. Counted here are some 77,000 clones, 92% occurring once; the ten biggest clones make up 8.5% to 9%. Here the sequenced sample was CD4+ or CD8+ T cells sorted from blood, taken in a trial of the OX40 agonist ivuxolimab. The genes are TRBV7-2 and TRBJ2-7; D is possibly TRBD1 or TRBD2 (5 bases each). This receptor was identified in an adult with an advanced solid tumor such as melanoma, head and neck, liver or kidney cancer. This chain's CDR3 is CASSLPGRYEQYF. The CDR3 coding sequence is TGTGCCAGCAGCTTACCAGGGAGATACGAGCAGTACTTC.